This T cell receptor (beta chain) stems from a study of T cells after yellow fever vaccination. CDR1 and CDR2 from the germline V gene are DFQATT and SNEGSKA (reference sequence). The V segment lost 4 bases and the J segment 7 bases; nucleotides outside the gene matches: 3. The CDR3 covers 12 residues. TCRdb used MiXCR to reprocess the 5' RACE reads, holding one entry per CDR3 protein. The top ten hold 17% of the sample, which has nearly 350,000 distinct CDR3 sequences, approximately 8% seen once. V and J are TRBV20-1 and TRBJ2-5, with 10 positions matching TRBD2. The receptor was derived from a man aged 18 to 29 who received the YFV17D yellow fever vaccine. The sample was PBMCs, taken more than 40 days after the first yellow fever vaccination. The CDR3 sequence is CSANRLAGTQYF. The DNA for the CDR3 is TGCAGTGCTAATCGACTAGCGGGGACCCAGTACTTC.